These T cell receptor beta chains were read from a single sample in a study of cytomegalovirus exposure and HLA in healthy donors. Assay: immunoSEQ multiplex PCR; the TCRdb copy retains only in-frame clones and omits some. The profile shows some 150,000 clones, 80% of them singletons. The sequenced sample was PBMCs. The source of these receptors is a woman aged 40-49 years in good health and CMV-seropositive. The CDR3 runs from the conserved cysteine through the conserved F or W. D genes are given only for firm matches. A row's size may be missing; if present it is once, few, many or a size class.

TRBV7-8	TRBJ2-2	TRBD2	.	TGTGCCAGCAGCTCGAGGGGCGGGAGGGCGGACACCGGGGAGCTGTTTTTT	CASSSRGGRADTGELFF
TRBV7-9	TRBJ2-3	TRBD2	.	TGTGCCAGCAGTTCCTGGGGCGGGAGGGCAGATACGCAGTATTTT	CASSSWGGRADTQYF
TRBV28	TRBJ2-5	.	.	TGTGCCAGCAGTTTACAAATGACCCAGTACTTC	CASSLQMTQYF
TRBV19	TRBJ1-4	TRBD1	.	TGTGCCAGTAGTCTTGACAGGGGAGGCCTAACTAATGAAAAACTGTTTTTT	CASSLDRGGLTNEKLFF
TRBV15	TRBJ2-5	TRBD1	.	TGTGCCACCAGCAGAGATAGCGGACAGGGCCAAGAGACCCAGTACTTC	CATSRDSGQGQETQYF
TRBV27	TRBJ1-4	.	.	TGTGCCAGCAGTCCTTCGGGGGGGTTTAATGAAAAACTGTTTTTT	CASSPSGGFNEKLFF
TRBV5-8	TRBJ1-2	TRBD1	.	TGTGCCAGCAGCTCCACAGGGGCGAACTATGGCTACACCTTC	CASSSTGANYGYTF
TRBV9	TRBJ2-5	TRBD2	.	TGTGCCAGCAGCGGAACGGGACTAGCGATGGAGACCCAGTACTTC	CASSGTGLAMETQYF
TRBV19	TRBJ2-7	.	few	TGTGCCAGTAGTATTAACGCGCAGGGGGAGCAGTACTTC	CASSINAQGEQYF
TRBV7-9	TRBJ1-2	TRBD1	once	TGTGCCAGCAGCAACAGGGACAGCCGGGGCTACACCTTC	CASSNRDSRGYTF
TRBV30	TRBJ1-6	.	once	TGTGCCTGGAGTCTGGAACAGGTCTCTTCACCCCTCCACTTT	CAWSLEQVSSPLHF
TRBV18	TRBJ1-3	TRBD1	.	TGTGCCAGCTCACCACTCGACAGGGTTGGAAACACCATATATTTT	CASSPLDRVGNTIYF
TRBV5-1	TRBJ2-7	.	.	TGCGCCAGCAGCTTGGAACAGCTCTACGAGCAGTACTTC	CASSLEQLYEQYF
TRBV5-6	TRBJ2-7	.	.	TGTGCCAGCAGCTCCTTAACAGGGTTCGAGCAGTACTTC	CASSSLTGFEQYF
TRBV18	TRBJ2-1	.	.	TGTGCCAGCTCACCAGACTCCCTCTCCTACAATGAGCAGTTCTTC	CASSPDSLSYNEQFF
TRBV7-6	TRBJ1-2	.	.	TGTGCCAGCAGCTTAGAGTCCGGGGGAAACTATGGCTACACCTTC	CASSLESGGNYGYTF
TRBV27	TRBJ2-1	.	.	TGTGCCAGCAGCCGTACGGTCAATGAGCAGTTCTTC	CASSRTVNEQFF
TRBV25-1	TRBJ1-1	TRBD1	.	TGTGCCAGCAGTGAATATAGGACAGGGACTGAAGCTTTCTTT	CASSEYRTGTEAFF
TRBV7-6	TRBJ2-1	TRBD2	.	TGTGCCAGCAGCTTAGTACCGGGACTAGCGGGAGTAAGAGATGAGCAGTTCTTC	CASSLVPGLAGVRDEQFF
TRBV10-2	TRBJ1-5	.	.	TGCGCCAGCAGTGAGTCCGGGATGGATCAGCCCCAGCATTTT	CASSESGMDQPQHF
TRBV5-6	TRBJ2-6	TRBD1	.	TGTGCCAGCAGCAACCGGGACAGGGGCCTCTCTGGGGCCAACGTCCTGACTTTC	CASSNRDRGLSGANVLTF
TRBV10-3	TRBJ1-5	TRBD1	.	TGTGCCATCAGTCGGGACAGCGAAATCTCGCCCCAGCATTTT	CAISRDSEISPQHF
TRBV30	TRBJ2-7	TRBD2	.	TGTGCCTGGAACGCGGGGCGGACTAGCGGTAGCTCCTACGAGCAGTACTTC	CAWNAGRTSGSSYEQYF
TRBV7-3	TRBJ1-2	TRBD1	.	TGTGCCAGCAGCTTAACGCCGGCACAGGGGATAAACTATGGCTACACCTTC	CASSLTPAQGINYGYTF
TRBV5-1	TRBJ1-1	TRBD1	.	TGCGCCAGCAGCTTGGGACAGGGGTTTCGATTGGACACTGAAGCTTTCTTT	CASSLGQGFRLDTEAFF
TRBV6-6	TRBJ1-5	.	.	TGTGCCAGCACCACCGCGTCCCAGCCCCAGCATTTT	CASTTASQPQHF
TRBV19	TRBJ2-2	TRBD2	.	TGTGCCAGTAGTATAGTGGGCGGGAGAGGTCCCGGGGAGCTGTTTTTT	CASSIVGGRGPGELFF
TRBV4-1	TRBJ2-1	.	.	TGCGCCAGCAGCCAAGCCGGGTCCCCAAGGCCCAATGAGCAGTTCTTC	CASSQAGSPRPNEQFF
TRBV6-1	TRBJ1-2	.	.	TGTGCCAGCAGTGAAGGGACAGTACGTGGCTACACCTTC	CASSEGTVRGYTF
TRBV6-5	TRBJ1-4	TRBD1	.	TGTGCCAGCAGCCGCCTCCGGGACAGGGGGGAAAAACTGTTTTTT	CASSRLRDRGEKLFF
TRBV11-3	TRBJ2-1	TRBD1	few	TGTGCCAGCAGCTTGGGGACAGGTGACCTTCCCTCCTACAATGAGCAGTTCTTC	CASSLGTGDLPSYNEQFF
TRBV5-1	TRBJ2-3	.	few	TGCGCCAGCAGCTTGGGGAGGGCGACTAGTCAGACGCAGTATTTT	CASSLGRATSQTQYF
TRBV6-5	TRBJ2-7	.	.	TGTGCCAGCACCCCGACTGGTGGTGAGCAGTACTTC	CASTPTGGEQYF
TRBV29-1	TRBJ1-2	TRBD1	.	TGCAGCGCCGCCGGGACAGGGTCGATTGGCTACACCTTC	CSAAGTGSIGYTF
TRBV7-8	TRBJ1-1	TRBD1	few	TGTGCCAGCAGCCCCCAGACAGGGAGGACAACTGAAGCTTTCTTT	CASSPQTGRTTEAFF
TRBV30	TRBJ2-1	TRBD2	once	TGTGCCTGGAGTGTCTCCTTGAGTAGCGGGAGAAAGGCAGGGAGGCGGTATGAGCAGTTCTTC	CAWSVSLSSGRKAGRRYEQFF
TRBV5-1	TRBJ2-3	TRBD2	.	TGCGCCAGCAGCTTGGAGGGACTAGCGGGCCTAGGGGTGGATACGCAGTATTTT	CASSLEGLAGLGVDTQYF
TRBV12-5	TRBJ2-2	.	.	TGTGCTAGTGGTTATGGGACACCTAAAACCGGGGAGCTGTTTTTT	CASGYGTPKTGELFF
TRBV18	TRBJ1-5	.	.	TGTGCCAGCTCACCTGGGAGAACTAGTCAGCCCCAGCATTTT	CASSPGRTSQPQHF
TRBV27	TRBJ1-5	TRBD1	.	TGTGCCAGCAGTTCCGGGACAGGGGGCTCCACGAATCAGCCCCAGCATTTT	CASSSGTGGSTNQPQHF
TRBV28	TRBJ2-7	.	.	TGTGCCAGCAGTCCCGTGGGACAATTCTACGAGCAGTACTTC	CASSPVGQFYEQYF
TRBV9	TRBJ2-1	TRBD1	.	TGTGCCAGCAGCGGGGGACAGGGGTGGAATGAGCAGTTCTTC	CASSGGQGWNEQFF
TRBV27	TRBJ2-1	TRBD2	.	TGTGCCAGCAGTGTTAGCGGGATGAACTACAATGAGCAGTTCTTC	CASSVSGMNYNEQFF
TRBV9	TRBJ2-1	.	.	TGTGCCAGCAGCACCGGGCTGGGAGAATACAATGAGCAGTTCTTC	CASSTGLGEYNEQFF
TRBV9	TRBJ2-3	TRBD2	once	TGTGCCAGCAGCGTAGGGACTAGCGGGGAAGGCACAGATACGCAGTATTTT	CASSVGTSGEGTDTQYF
TRBV9	TRBJ2-1	TRBD2	.	TGTGCCAGCAGCGTAGCCGTGAACGGGAGGGCCAACAATGAGCAGTTCTTC	CASSVAVNGRANNEQFF
TRBV27	TRBJ2-2	TRBD1	.	TGTGCCAGCAGTTCGGGACAGGGAAAAACCGGGGAGCTGTTTTTT	CASSSGQGKTGELFF
TRBV19	TRBJ2-6	TRBD2	.	TGTGCCAGTACTAGGACTAGCGGGATAACAGGGGCCAACGTCCTGACTTTC	CASTRTSGITGANVLTF
TRBV29-1	TRBJ2-7	.	once	TGCAGCGTTGATCTGGGCAGCGAGCAGTACTTC	CSVDLGSEQYF